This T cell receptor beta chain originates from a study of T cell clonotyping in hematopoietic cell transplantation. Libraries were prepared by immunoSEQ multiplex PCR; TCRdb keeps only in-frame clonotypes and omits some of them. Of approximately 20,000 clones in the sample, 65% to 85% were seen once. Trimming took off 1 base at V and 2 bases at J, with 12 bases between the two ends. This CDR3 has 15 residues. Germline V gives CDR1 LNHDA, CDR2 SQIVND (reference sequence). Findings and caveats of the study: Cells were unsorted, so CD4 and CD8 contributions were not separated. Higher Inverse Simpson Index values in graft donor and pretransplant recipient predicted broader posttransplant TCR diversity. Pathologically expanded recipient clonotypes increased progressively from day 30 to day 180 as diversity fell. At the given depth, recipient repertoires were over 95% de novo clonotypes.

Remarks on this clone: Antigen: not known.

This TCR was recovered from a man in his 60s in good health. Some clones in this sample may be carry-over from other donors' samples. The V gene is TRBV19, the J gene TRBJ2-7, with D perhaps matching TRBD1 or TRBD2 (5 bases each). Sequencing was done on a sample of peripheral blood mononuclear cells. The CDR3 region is CASSIGPGPTYEQYF. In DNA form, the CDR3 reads TGTGCCAGTAGTATAGGACCGGGACCCACCTACGAGCAGTACTTC.